These T cell receptor beta chains were read from a single sample in a study of blood T cell repertoires in COVID-19. Using immunoSEQ multiplex PCR, the repertoire was profiled, and TCRdb retains in-frame clones only, with some absent. This table holds about 440,000 clones, about nine tenths found once. The source material was PBMCs or T cells enriched from blood (not recorded which). These receptors all come from a man in his late teens or twenties who had recovered from COVID-19. Each CDR3 is given with its conserved first and last residue. A D gene is named only where the DNA matches it firmly. Clone size is given for some rows only: seen once, a few or many times, or a class if the clone is expanded.

cdr3_length: 14; d_call: TRBD1; v_call: TRBV5-1; j_call: TRBJ1-5; clone_size: NA; cdr3_nt: TGCGCCAGCAGCCAGGGGACAGGAGGCCAGCCCCAGCATTTT; cdr3_aa: CASSQGTGGQPQHF
cdr3_length: 15; d_call: NA; v_call: TRBV5-6; j_call: TRBJ1-5; clone_size: NA; cdr3_nt: TGTGCCAGCACCAAACAGGGAATTAGCAATCAGCCCCAGCATTTT; cdr3_aa: CASTKQGISNQPQHF
cdr3_length: 15; d_call: NA; v_call: TRBV13; j_call: TRBJ1-2; clone_size: NA; cdr3_nt: TGTGCCAGCAGCTCCCCGGGGGAGAAACCCTATGGCTACACCTTC; cdr3_aa: CASSSPGEKPYGYTF
cdr3_length: 13; d_call: TRBD1; v_call: TRBV28; j_call: TRBJ1-2; clone_size: NA; cdr3_nt: TGTGCCAGCACCCTTGGGACAGGGGCTGGCTACACCTTC; cdr3_aa: CASTLGTGAGYTF
cdr3_length: 15; d_call: TRBD1; v_call: TRBV5-1; j_call: TRBJ2-7; clone_size: NA; cdr3_nt: TGCGCCAGCAGCCTAACCGGACAGGGACTTTACGAGCAGTACTTC; cdr3_aa: CASSLTGQGLYEQYF
cdr3_length: 17; d_call: NA; v_call: TRBV14; j_call: TRBJ2-7; clone_size: NA; cdr3_nt: TGTGCCAGCAGCCGGTCGACCGGGAAACTCCCTCTCTACGAGCAGTACTTC; cdr3_aa: CASSRSTGKLPLYEQYF
cdr3_length: 16; d_call: TRBD1; v_call: TRBV5-1; j_call: TRBJ1-2; clone_size: few; cdr3_nt: TGCGCCAGCAGCGACGACAGGGGTTCGACTACCTATGGCTACACCTTC; cdr3_aa: CASSDDRGSTTYGYTF
cdr3_length: 15; d_call: NA; v_call: TRBV5-6; j_call: TRBJ1-5; clone_size: NA; cdr3_nt: TGTGCCAGCAGCTTGGCGCTGGCAGGTCTGCAGCCCCAGCATTTT; cdr3_aa: CASSLALAGLQPQHF
cdr3_length: 14; d_call: NA; v_call: TRBV10-1; j_call: TRBJ1-1; clone_size: NA; cdr3_nt: TGCGCCAGCAGTGAGTCTGGCCAGGGAACCAAAACTTTCTTT; cdr3_aa: CASSESGQGTKTFF
cdr3_length: 12; d_call: NA; v_call: TRBV28; j_call: TRBJ1-1; clone_size: once; cdr3_nt: TGTGCCAGCAGTTTCCCCCTTTCTGAAGCTTTCTTT; cdr3_aa: CASSFPLSEAFF
cdr3_length: 15; d_call: TRBD1; v_call: TRBV3-1/TRBV3-2; j_call: TRBJ1-1; clone_size: NA; cdr3_nt: TGTGCCAGCAGCCAAGATTTGACAGGGGGCTCTGAAGCTTTCTTT; cdr3_aa: CASSQDLTGGSEAFF
cdr3_length: 15; d_call: TRBD1; v_call: TRBV6-5; j_call: TRBJ2-2; clone_size: once; cdr3_nt: TGTGCCAGCAGCCGCAGGGGGCCGGGAACCGGGGAGCTGTTTTTT; cdr3_aa: CASSRRGPGTGELFF
cdr3_length: 16; d_call: NA; v_call: TRBV28; j_call: TRBJ1-5; clone_size: NA; cdr3_nt: TGTGCCAGCAGCCCACCTTCCGGACAGTCAAATCAGCCCCAGCATTTT; cdr3_aa: CASSPPSGQSNQPQHF
cdr3_length: 13; d_call: TRBD1; v_call: TRBV6-5; j_call: TRBJ1-1; clone_size: NA; cdr3_nt: TGTGCCAGCAATTTACAGGGGGACACTGAAGCTTTCTTT; cdr3_aa: CASNLQGDTEAFF
cdr3_length: 15; d_call: TRBD2; v_call: TRBV9; j_call: TRBJ2-1; clone_size: once; cdr3_nt: TGTGCCAGCAGCGGTATAAGCGGGACCTACAATGAGCAGTTCTTC; cdr3_aa: CASSGISGTYNEQFF
cdr3_length: 14; d_call: NA; v_call: TRBV19; j_call: TRBJ1-5; clone_size: NA; cdr3_nt: TGTGCCAGTACCATGGGCGGGTTCGGTCAGCCCCAGCATTTT; cdr3_aa: CASTMGGFGQPQHF
cdr3_length: 17; d_call: NA; v_call: TRBV11-2; j_call: TRBJ1-4; clone_size: NA; cdr3_nt: TGTGCCAGCAGCAAGGAAGGGGCACGGGTAACTAATGAAAAACTGTTTTTT; cdr3_aa: CASSKEGARVTNEKLFF
cdr3_length: 12; d_call: NA; v_call: TRBV30; j_call: TRBJ2-1; clone_size: NA; cdr3_nt: TGTGCCTGGAGTATCCCTGGCGGTGAGCAGTTCTTC; cdr3_aa: CAWSIPGGEQFF
cdr3_length: 14; d_call: NA; v_call: TRBV10-1; j_call: TRBJ1-3; clone_size: NA; cdr3_nt: TGCGCCAGCAGCGCGGACAGAGCTGGAAACACCATATATTTT; cdr3_aa: CASSADRAGNTIYF
cdr3_length: 16; d_call: NA; v_call: TRBV5-1; j_call: TRBJ1-5; clone_size: NA; cdr3_nt: TGCGCCAGCAGCCCAATAGGGGGGGGCCTTAATCAGCCCCAGCATTTT; cdr3_aa: CASSPIGGGLNQPQHF
cdr3_length: 12; d_call: TRBD1; v_call: TRBV10-2; j_call: TRBJ1-4; clone_size: NA; cdr3_nt: TGCGCCAGCAGGGACAGGGGGGAAAAACTGTTTTTT; cdr3_aa: CASRDRGEKLFF
cdr3_length: 14; d_call: TRBD1; v_call: TRBV19; j_call: TRBJ1-4; clone_size: NA; cdr3_nt: TGTGCCAGTAGTTTACAGGGGCGGCCCGAAAAACTGTTTTTT; cdr3_aa: CASSLQGRPEKLFF
cdr3_length: 16; d_call: TRBD2; v_call: TRBV5-4; j_call: TRBJ2-2; clone_size: NA; cdr3_nt: TGTGCCAGCAGCTCCGATAGCGGGAGGGCCCCCGGGGAGCTGTTTTTT; cdr3_aa: CASSSDSGRAPGELFF
cdr3_length: 13; d_call: NA; v_call: TRBV19; j_call: TRBJ1-2; clone_size: once; cdr3_nt: TGTGCCAGTAGTATAGGAGGAAACTATGGCTACACCTTC; cdr3_aa: CASSIGGNYGYTF
cdr3_length: 11; d_call: NA; v_call: TRBV11-3; j_call: TRBJ1-1; clone_size: NA; cdr3_nt: TGTGCCAGTTCCCGGGGACTTGAAGCTTTCTTT; cdr3_aa: CASSRGLEAFF
cdr3_length: 16; d_call: NA; v_call: TRBV10-3; j_call: TRBJ1-5; clone_size: NA; cdr3_nt: TGTGCCATCAGTGAGTTAGGGGGGGTGGGCAATCAGCCCCAGCATTTT; cdr3_aa: CAISELGGVGNQPQHF
cdr3_length: 14; d_call: NA; v_call: TRBV2; j_call: TRBJ1-1; clone_size: NA; cdr3_nt: TGTGCCAGCAGTGAAGCGCGGGTGAACACTGAAGCTTTCTTT; cdr3_aa: CASSEARVNTEAFF
cdr3_length: 15; d_call: NA; v_call: TRBV19; j_call: TRBJ2-3; clone_size: NA; cdr3_nt: TGTGCCAGTAGGTCGATGTTTACTAGCACAGATACGCAGTATTTT; cdr3_aa: CASRSMFTSTDTQYF
cdr3_length: 13; d_call: NA; v_call: TRBV5-1; j_call: TRBJ2-7; clone_size: NA; cdr3_nt: TGCGCCAGCAGCTTCGACAGCTCCTACGAGCAGTACTTC; cdr3_aa: CASSFDSSYEQYF
cdr3_length: 13; d_call: TRBD1; v_call: TRBV27; j_call: TRBJ1-2; clone_size: NA; cdr3_nt: TGTGCCAGCGGGGACAGGGATAACTATGGCTACACCTTC; cdr3_aa: CASGDRDNYGYTF
cdr3_length: 16; d_call: TRBD1; v_call: TRBV5-1; j_call: TRBJ1-1; clone_size: NA; cdr3_nt: TGCGCCAGCAGCCGACGGACAGGGGAGGTGAACACTGAAGCTTTCTTT; cdr3_aa: CASSRRTGEVNTEAFF
cdr3_length: 15; d_call: NA; v_call: TRBV4-1; j_call: TRBJ1-1; clone_size: once; cdr3_nt: TGCGCCAGCAGCCAGCCAGCCTGGGGAGAGACTGAAGCTTTCTTT; cdr3_aa: CASSQPAWGETEAFF
cdr3_length: 14; d_call: NA; v_call: TRBV6-5; j_call: TRBJ1-2; clone_size: NA; cdr3_nt: TGTGCCAGCAGTTACGGAGGGAGTGACTATGGCTACACCTTC; cdr3_aa: CASSYGGSDYGYTF
cdr3_length: 16; d_call: NA; v_call: TRBV27; j_call: TRBJ2-3; clone_size: NA; cdr3_nt: TGTGCCAGCAGTAGCAGGGGGGCCGCTAGCACAGATACGCAGTATTTT; cdr3_aa: CASSSRGAASTDTQYF
cdr3_length: 15; d_call: NA; v_call: TRBV7-6; j_call: TRBJ1-2; clone_size: NA; cdr3_nt: TGTGCCAGCAGCCCATCCTACAGGTTTCCTTGGGGCTACACCTTC; cdr3_aa: CASSPSYRFPWGYTF
cdr3_length: 13; d_call: NA; v_call: TRBV28; j_call: TRBJ2-7; clone_size: NA; cdr3_nt: TGTGCCAGCGATCCGGCGGGGGCATACGAGCAGTACTTC; cdr3_aa: CASDPAGAYEQYF
cdr3_length: 14; d_call: TRBD1; v_call: TRBV7-9; j_call: TRBJ1-2; clone_size: NA; cdr3_nt: TGTGCCAGCAGCTCGGGACAGGGCCTTCGGGGCTACACCTTC; cdr3_aa: CASSSGQGLRGYTF
cdr3_length: 13; d_call: NA; v_call: TRBV7-9; j_call: TRBJ2-3; clone_size: NA; cdr3_nt: TGTGCCAGCAGCTTTAGGGGAACAGATACGCAGTATTTT; cdr3_aa: CASSFRGTDTQYF
cdr3_length: 15; d_call: NA; v_call: TRBV5-1; j_call: TRBJ2-5; clone_size: NA; cdr3_nt: TGCGCCAGCAGCTTGTCACCGAGTTTCCAAGAGACCCAGTACTTC; cdr3_aa: CASSLSPSFQETQYF
cdr3_length: 17; d_call: TRBD1; v_call: TRBV5-5; j_call: TRBJ2-2; clone_size: NA; cdr3_nt: TGTGCCAGCAGCTTGGCCTGGCGGACAGGGGATAGCGGGGAGCTGTTTTTT; cdr3_aa: CASSLAWRTGDSGELFF